This T cell receptor (beta chain) was recovered during a study of T-cell memory formation after mild COVID-19. This clonotype was observed a handful of times. The CDR3 is made up of 15 amino acids. Germline lookup yields CDR1 LNHDA and CDR2 SQIVND (reference sequence). The V end lost 3 bases, the J end lost 0 bases, and 9 bases lay between the germline ends. Using its own MiXCR run on the 5' RACE reads, TCRdb lists one record per CDR3 protein. The table has some 450,000 distinct CDR3 sequences, 15% to 20% seen once. The sequence was collected from a man between 18 and 35 years old who had mild COVID-19 (a few samples of this study predate the infection). Cell type and time point are not known. The V and J genes are TRBV19 and TRBJ1-3; D is possibly TRBD1 (5 bases). The sequencing sample was made of PBMCs or a T cell subset sorted from them (not recorded which). CDR3 in amino acids: CASSMVGVSGNTIYF. The CDR3 nucleotides are TGTGCCAGTAGTATGGTAGGGGTCTCTGGAAACACCATATATTTT.